Each of the 3 T cell receptor beta chains below was sequenced from the same sample in a study of CD8 T cells in ankylosing spondylitis. The study, taken as a whole, reports: Ankylosing spondylitis blood seemed to carry a telltale TCR beta motif made of fewer than ten highly homologous variants.

TCRdb reanalysed the 5' RACE reads using MiXCR and keeps one entry per CDR3 protein. The sample gives around 490,000 distinct CDR3 sequences, 5.3% of which show up once; around 3.6% is in the top ten. Their antigens remain unidentified. Material for sequencing was blood, either unsorted or a sorted T cell fraction (not recorded which). The origin of the receptors is a male donor with ankylosing spondylitis.

This clonotype was observed a handful of times. The chain joins TRBV7-2 to TRBJ2-1; unclear D gene. The V gene lost 1 base and the J gene lost 1 base, with 11 bases spanning the gap. The CDR3 runs 16 residues. Germline lookup yields CDR1 SGHTA and CDR2 FQGNSA. The CDR3 is CASSLGSAVSYNEQFF. As DNA, the CDR3 is TGTGCCAGCAGCTTAGGTTCGGCGGTATCCTACAATGAGCAGTTCTTC.

About this clonotype itself: A single base separates this from a much larger clone, so it may be a read error. The chain couples TRBV20-1 to TRBJ2-5; 8 bases are a match to TRBD1. The J call may be wrong; the DNA end is better matched by TRBJ2-1. There are 14 residues in the CDR3. Looked up from germline, CDR1 is DFQATT and CDR2 is SNEGSKA (reference sequence). CDR3 coding DNA: TGCAGTGCTAGCTCAGGGGGCCTAAGGGAGACCCAGTTCTTC. Residues: CSASSGGLRETQFF.

This clonotype was counted many times. This chain joins TRBV18 and TRBJ1-4; a weak D match, TRBD1 (5 bases). This CDR3 comprises 14 residues. CDR1 KGHSH and CDR2 LQKENI come from the germline V gene. The V and J ends lost 3 bases and 5 bases respectively, with 10 bases between them. CDR3 sequence: CASSPTAGNEKLFF. The CDR3 DNA sequence: TGTGCCAGCTCACCTACAGCAGGGAATGAAAAACTGTTTTTT. Full variable domain (rest looked up from reference TRBV18 and TRBJ1-4): NAGVMQNPRHLVRRRGQEARLRCSPMKGHSHVYWYRQLPEEGLKFMVYLQKENIIDESGMPKERFSAEFPKEGPSILRIQQVVRGDSAAYFCASSPTAGNEKLFFGSGTQLSVL.